This is a list of T cell receptor beta chains from one sample in a study of shared clonotypes between healthy human individuals. Using immunoSEQ multiplex PCR, the repertoire was profiled, and TCRdb retains in-frame clones only, with some absent. Of more than 400,000 clones listed, about 78% are singletons. Sequencing input: PBMCs. Source of these receptors: a woman aged 40-49 years in good health. Some clones in this sample may be carry-over from other donors' samples. The CDR3 runs from the conserved cysteine through the conserved F or W. D genes are given only for firm matches. Size is stated for part of the rows, as once, few or many counts, or as a class when the clone is expanded.

CDR3 DNA,CDR3 protein,V gene,clone size,D gene,J gene
TGCGCCAGCAGCCCTGGGGGCGGGACAGGGTTCGAGCAGTACTTC,CASSPGGGTGFEQYF,TRBV5-1,-,TRBD1,TRBJ2-7
TGTGCCAGCAGCTCTAGGGACGTGACCTACGAGCAGTACTTC,CASSSRDVTYEQYF,TRBV7-8,once,-,TRBJ2-7
TGTGCCAGCAGCTTAGGCGGGGCGAGCTCCTACGAGCAGTACTTC,CASSLGGASSYEQYF,TRBV5-4,-,-,TRBJ2-7
TGTGCCAGCAGCTTAGGAGACAGGGGGATCGGGGAGACCCAGTACTTC,CASSLGDRGIGETQYF,TRBV7-6,-,TRBD1,TRBJ2-5
TGTGCCACTGGGACGCCCGGATCCTACGAGCAGTACTTC,CATGTPGSYEQYF,TRBV10-3,once,-,TRBJ2-7
TGTGCCAGCAGCTTGTATGAGGTAGGTTTGAGGGACACTGAAGCTTTCTTT,CASSLYEVGLRDTEAFF,TRBV5-6,-,-,TRBJ1-1
TGTGCCAGCAGCTTACGGGGTCCTGGGAATACGCAGTATTTT,CASSLRGPGNTQYF,TRBV7-3,-,-,TRBJ2-3
TGCGCCAGCAGCTTGGCCCCACTAGCGGGAGGCCAAGAGACCCAGTACTTC,CASSLAPLAGGQETQYF,TRBV5-1,-,TRBD2,TRBJ2-5
TGTGCCAGCAGCTTAACCCCCAGTCCCTATGGCTACACCTTC,CASSLTPSPYGYTF,TRBV7-2,-,-,TRBJ1-2
TGTGCCAGCAGCTTGTGGGCGGGAGCCAACACCGGGGAGCTGTTTTTT,CASSLWAGANTGELFF,TRBV7-3,-,TRBD2,TRBJ2-2
TGTGCCAGCAGTTTAGTTGGAGGGGGCGATTACACCGGGGAGCTGTTTTTT,CASSLVGGGDYTGELFF,TRBV27,-,-,TRBJ2-2
TGTGCCAGCTCACCGGGAGCGGGAGGCACCCGGGAGACCCAGTACTTC,CASSPGAGGTRETQYF,TRBV18,-,TRBD2,TRBJ2-5
TGCGCCAGCAGCTTGGGTCCCGGGACTAGCGGGAAAGGGGAGCAGTTCTTC,CASSLGPGTSGKGEQFF,TRBV5-1,many,TRBD2,TRBJ2-1
TGTGCCAGCAGCTTATCCGCGGCAGATACGCAGTATTTT,CASSLSAADTQYF,TRBV7-2,-,-,TRBJ2-3
TGTGCCAGCAGCCCTCTAGCGGGCACAGATACGCAGTATTTT,CASSPLAGTDTQYF,TRBV11-2,few,TRBD2,TRBJ2-3
TGTGCCAGCAGCTTGGACCCCAGGGGGGACACTGAAGCTTTCTTT,CASSLDPRGDTEAFF,TRBV5-6,few,TRBD1,TRBJ1-1
TGTGCCAGCAGCCAAGATACTGGGAGGGGGACTAGCGGGTTTAGCTCCTACAATGAGCAGTTCTTC,CASSQDTGRGTSGFSSYNEQFF,TRBV4-2,-,TRBD2,TRBJ2-1
TGTGCCAGCAGCCGTGTGGGGGGGCTCCGCGAGACCCAGTACTTC,CASSRVGGLRETQYF,TRBV7-9,-,-,TRBJ2-5
TGTGCCTGGGGAGGGGCTAATCAGCCCCAGCATTTT,CAWGGANQPQHF,TRBV30,few,-,TRBJ1-5
TGTGCCAGTAGAGGGAGGGGCACCGGGGAGCTGTTTTTT,CASRGRGTGELFF,TRBV19,-,TRBD2,TRBJ2-2
TGTGCCAGCAGTTTACCCTCGATGGACAGGGCCAACGAGCAGTACTTC,CASSLPSMDRANEQYF,TRBV28,-,TRBD1,TRBJ2-7
TGTGCCAGCAGCTTACGGACGGGAGCTGTTGATGGGACCCAGTACTTC,CASSLRTGAVDGTQYF,TRBV7-9,-,-,TRBJ2-5
TGTGCCAGCAGCTCTAGGGGAGAGACCCAGTACTTC,CASSSRGETQYF,TRBV28,-,-,TRBJ2-5
TGTGCCACCCGGGTGGGACTAGGAAGTTCCGGGGAGCTGTTTTTT,CATRVGLGSSGELFF,TRBV10-3,once,TRBD2,TRBJ2-2
TGTGCCAGCAGTGACCAGCGGGAGGGATCTGATACGCAGTATTTT,CASSDQREGSDTQYF,TRBV5-4,-,TRBD2,TRBJ2-3
TGTGCCAGCAGCTTGGGGCTAGCGGGAATCTACGAGCAGTACTTC,CASSLGLAGIYEQYF,TRBV5-8,few,TRBD2,TRBJ2-7
TGTGCCAGCAGCTTAGGACAAACGTTCCGCGGAGCTTTCTTT,CASSLGQTFRGAFF,TRBV7-2,-,-,TRBJ1-1
TGTGCCAGCAGTGAGGTAGCGGGAGGGCCCCAGTACTTC,CASSEVAGGPQYF,TRBV27,-,TRBD2,TRBJ2-5
TGTGCCAGCAGCTTGGATCCTAACCCTGCCGGGGAGCAGTACTTC,CASSLDPNPAGEQYF,TRBV5-4,-,-,TRBJ2-7
TGTGCCAGCAGTGTGCAGGGAAACACCATATATTTT,CASSVQGNTIYF,TRBV2,few,-,TRBJ1-3
TGTGCCAGCAGTAGGACAGGGTTCTCTTACTCTGGGGCCAACGTCCTGACTTTC,CASSRTGFSYSGANVLTF,TRBV27,-,TRBD1,TRBJ2-6
TGTGCCAGCAGCTTTGGCGGGAGGGGTTCCTACAATGAGCAGTTCTTC,CASSFGGRGSYNEQFF,TRBV7-2,-,TRBD2,TRBJ2-1
TGTGCCAGCAGTGAATTGGACTTCTCTGGGGCCAACGTCCTGACTTTC,CASSELDFSGANVLTF,TRBV10-2,-,-,TRBJ2-6
TGTGCCAGTTCTTGGCGGGAGGGCTTCACCGGGGAGCTGTTTTTT,CASSWREGFTGELFF,TRBV19,-,TRBD2,TRBJ2-2
TGTGCCAGCAGTTTTACTCTATGGACAGGGGATAACTATGGCTACACCTTC,CASSFTLWTGDNYGYTF,TRBV27,-,TRBD1,TRBJ1-2
TGTGCCAGCAGTGATAACAGGGCCCCTTCACCCCTCCACTTT,CASSDNRAPSPLHF,TRBV2,-,-,TRBJ1-6
TGTGCCAGCAGCGTTATGTATGGCGGAAACACCATATATTTT,CASSVMYGGNTIYF,TRBV9,few,-,TRBJ1-3
TGTGCCAGCAGTTTATGGAATTCACCCCTCCACTTT,CASSLWNSPLHF,TRBV28,few,-,TRBJ1-6
TGTGCCAGCAGTTTAATCGGGGGGACTGAAGCTTTCTTT,CASSLIGGTEAFF,TRBV27,-,-,TRBJ1-1
TGTGCCAGCAGCGTCCACCTTAGCGGGAGGGGGTACAATGAGCAGTTCTTC,CASSVHLSGRGYNEQFF,TRBV9,-,TRBD2,TRBJ2-1
TGTGCCAGCAGTAACGCCTACGAGCAGTACTTC,CASSNAYEQYF,TRBV2,-,-,TRBJ2-7
TGTGCCAGCAGTGCCGACTCTGATTCCTACGAGCAGTACTTC,CASSADSDSYEQYF,TRBV6-1,-,-,TRBJ2-7
TGTGCCAGCAGCGTCGGACCGAAGTATGGCTACACCTTC,CASSVGPKYGYTF,TRBV9,-,-,TRBJ1-2
TGTGCCAGCAGCTTACCGGGGACTAGCGGGAGCCAAACCGGGGAGCTGTTTTTT,CASSLPGTSGSQTGELFF,TRBV7-9,-,TRBD2,TRBJ2-2
TGTGCCAGCAGTTTATTATGGCAGGGGGTGGTCGAGCAGTACTTC,CASSLLWQGVVEQYF,TRBV28,many,TRBD1,TRBJ2-7
TGTGCCAGCAGTTTTGTAAAGACAGGGCCTCAGCCCCAGCATTTT,CASSFVKTGPQPQHF,TRBV28,-,TRBD1,TRBJ1-5
TGTGCCAGCAGGTTCCGGGACAGGGTCGGAAAACTGTTTTTT,CASRFRDRVGKLFF,TRBV28,few,TRBD1,TRBJ1-4
TGCGCCAGCAGCCAAGTTCCTAGCGGGCGCTCCTACGAGCAGTACTTC,CASSQVPSGRSYEQYF,TRBV4-1,-,TRBD2,TRBJ2-7
TGTGCCACCAGCAGAGGAGGCGCGAGGGGAGGGGATACGCAGTATTTT,CATSRGGARGGDTQYF,TRBV15,-,TRBD2,TRBJ2-3
TGTGCCAGTAGTGCTCGGGGCCTAACGCAAACCATTCAGTACTTC,CASSARGLTQTIQYF,TRBV19,-,-,TRBJ2-4
TGTGCCAGCAGCTTGGGACTAGCGGGAGGACAGCAGTACTTC,CASSLGLAGGQQYF,TRBV5-5,few,TRBD2,TRBJ2-7
TGTGCCAGCAGTGGCCGACAGAACACTGAAGCTTTCTTT,CASSGRQNTEAFF,TRBV2,many,-,TRBJ1-1
TGTGCCAGCTCACCGGCGGGAGGCGGCACAGATACGCAGTATTTT,CASSPAGGGTDTQYF,TRBV6-5,-,TRBD2,TRBJ2-3
TGTGCCAGCAGTGAGGGGTTCGGGGGCGGCGAGCAGTACTTC,CASSEGFGGGEQYF,TRBV2,once,-,TRBJ2-7
TGTGCCTGGAGTGTACTCAGAACAGCGAACACTGAAGCTTTCTTT,CAWSVLRTANTEAFF,TRBV30,few,-,TRBJ1-1
TGTGCCAGCAGCCAAGATCGAGGTACTGGAAACACCATATATTTT,CASSQDRGTGNTIYF,TRBV4-2,-,-,TRBJ1-3
TGTGCCAGCAGTTCCCGGGACAGGGAGGACGAGCAGTACTTC,CASSSRDREDEQYF,TRBV2,few,TRBD1,TRBJ2-7